The 20 T cell receptor beta chains given below trace back to one sample, sequenced in a study of T cell responses to AZD1222 COVID-19 vaccine. Assay: immunoSEQ multiplex PCR; the TCRdb copy retains only in-frame clones and omits some. This sample carries about 140,000 clones, under 95% of them seen once, and the ten largest clones take 3.1%. Sample: peripheral blood, taken on day 0 of AZD1222 vaccination. These receptors all stem from an adult in good health.

The V gene is TRBV15, the J gene TRBJ1-2, with D uncertain. CDR3 size: 15 residues. Germline values: CDR1 LNHNV, CDR2 YYDKDF (reference sequence). Trimming took off 0 bases at V and 6 bases at J, with 14 bases between the two ends. In DNA, the CDR3 is TGTGCCACCAGCAGAGAGGCCCGGGGAGAGGATGGCTACACCTTC. Residues: CATSREARGEDGYTF.

The chain links TRBV28 to TRBJ1-3; no firm D call. The germline V and J ends were trimmed by 4 bases and 8 bases, with 3 bases remaining between them. Germline V lookup: CDR1 MDHEN, CDR2 SYDVKM. The CDR3 covers 10 residues. DNA for the CDR3: TGTGCCAGCAGTTCTGACACCATATATTTT. Amino acids: CASSSDTIYF.

This rearrangement joins TRBV30 to TRBJ1-1; D uncertain. With 4 bases removed from V and 3 bases from J, the gap between germline ends came to 12 bases. This CDR3 comprises 13 residues. Germline assignment: CDR1 GTSNPN and CDR2 SVGIG (reference sequence). CDR3 in DNA: TGTGCCTGGACTCCAAATGGGGACACTGAAGCTTTCTTT. Its translation is CAWTPNGDTEAFF.

This clone was detected once. The V call is TRBV19, the J call TRBJ1-6, with 8 bases matching TRBD1. The junction had 4 bases not matched to a gene; V was cut back by 8 bases and J by 4 bases. The CDR3 length is 14 residues. Germline assignment: CDR1 LNHDA and CDR2 SQIVND (reference sequence). DNA for the CDR3: TGTGCCAGTTCACAGGGGGAGTATAATTCACCCCTCCACTTT. Protein: CASSQGEYNSPLHF. The full variable domain, completed using reference TRBV19 and TRBJ1-6, is DGGITQSPKYLFRKEGQNVTLSCEQNLNHDAMYWYRQDPGQGLRLIYYSQIVNDFQKGDIAEGYSVSREKKESFPLTVTSAQKNPTAFYLCASSQGEYNSPLHFGNGTRLTVT.

This chain joins TRBV6-5 and TRBJ1-1; D remains unclear. The CDR3 sequence is 15 residues long. Germline CDR1 reads MNHEY; CDR2 reads SVGAGI. Between the trimmed V and J ends, which lost 6 bases and 0 bases, there was a span of 14 bases. CDR3 in amino acids: CASRPSGSLNTEAFF. Here the CDR3 DNA reads TGTGCCAGCAGGCCTTCGGGCAGTTTGAACACTGAAGCTTTCTTT.

The chain has TRBV6-5 and TRBJ1-3, with a tentative D call TRBD1 (5 bases). Germline CDR1 MNHEY, CDR2 SVGAGI. This CDR3 is built from 16 residues. Trimming pared 0 bases from V and 4 bases from J, leaving 13 bases between. For the CDR3, the DNA is TGTGCCAGCAGTTACTCGCCAACAGGAGCAGGAAACACCATATATTTT. Its translation is CASSYSPTGAGNTIYF.

The chain couples TRBV2 to TRBJ2-5, with D possibly TRBD1 on 6 matching bases. The germline gives CDR1 SNHLY, CDR2 FYNNEI. V gave up 8 bases and J gave up 5 bases, with 12 bases separating them. The length of the CDR3 is 12 residues. The CDR3, as DNA: TGTGCCAGCGCAGGGGAGTGGGAGACCCAGTACTTC. Its translation: CASAGEWETQYF.

V and J are TRBV6-6 and TRBJ1-6; unclear D gene. Germline assignment: CDR1 MNHNY and CDR2 SVGAGI (reference sequence). This CDR3 region has 10 residues. The V end lost 8 bases, the J end lost 8 bases, and 4 bases lay between the germline ends. The CDR3, as DNA: TGTGCCAGCGGGGATTCACCCCTCCACTTT. Its protein is CASGDSPLHF.

The chain links TRBV2 to TRBJ1-5; 9 positions match TRBD1. J was trimmed by 6 bases and V by 5 bases; bases with no gene match: 11. The length of the CDR3 is 16 residues. Germline V gene lookup returns CDR1 SNHLY and CDR2 FYNNEI. CDR3 coding DNA: TGTGCCAGCAGTTGGGGGGACAGGGTTTACGGTCAGCCCCAGCATTTT. Amino acids: CASSWGDRVYGQPQHF.

The chain links TRBV28 to TRBJ1-5, with D possibly matching TRBD1 (5 bases). Trimming took 3 bases from V and 11 from J, leaving 8 bases between them. Per the germline V gene, CDR1 is MDHEN and CDR2 is SYDVKM. CDR3 length equals 11 residues. CDR3 DNA sequence: TGTGCCAGCAGTTTCGGGGGGGCCCAGCATTTT. It codes for CASSFGGAQHF.

This sequence joins TRBV19 and TRBJ1-2; unclear D gene. The CDR3 is 14 amino acids. Germline assignment: CDR1 LNHDA and CDR2 SQIVND (reference sequence). V lost 3 bases to trimming and J lost 8 bases, with 16 bases between them. CDR3 sequence: CASSIPPQIGGYTF. The CDR3 coding sequence is TGTGCCAGTAGTATCCCCCCCCAGATAGGGGGCTACACCTTC.

The chain employs TRBV5-4 and TRBJ1-1; 7 nucleotides agree with TRBD1. Trimming took 0 bases from V and 7 from J; bases not matched to a gene: 9. The germline gives CDR1 SGHNT, CDR2 YYREEE (reference sequence). This CDR3 comprises 15 residues. The CDR3 spells CASSLAGRGTGEAFF. CDR3 in DNA: TGTGCCAGCAGCTTGGCTGGCAGGGGGACCGGTGAAGCTTTCTTT.

V gene TRBV6-2 or TRBV6-3 combines with J gene TRBJ2-3; the D gene is possibly TRBD2 (6 bases). The V gene's germline CDR1 is MNHEY and CDR2 SVGEGT. CDR3 length: 14 amino acids. Trimming shortened V by 4 bases and J by 2 bases, and 10 bases separated the two germline ends. CDR3: CASSWDSATDTQYF. The CDR3 nucleotides are TGTGCCAGCAGTTGGGACTCCGCCACAGATACGCAGTATTTT.

V and J are TRBV12-5 and TRBJ1-5; D is unresolved. Germline V gene lookup returns CDR1 LGHNT and CDR2 FRNRAP. CDR3 size: 13 residues. V lost 6 bases, J lost 11 bases, and 17 bases lay in between. The CDR3 DNA sequence: TGTGCTAGTGGGTCTTCTCGGACCCCATCCCAGCATTTT. Translated, it gives CASGSSRTPSQHF.

This clone was observed a single time. This rearrangement joins TRBV25-1 to TRBJ2-7, with D uncertain. This CDR3 region has 12 residues. Germline-derived CDR1 and CDR2 are MGHDK and SYGVNS. With 2 bases removed from V and 5 bases from J, the gap between germline ends came to 7 bases. This chain's CDR3 is CASSENTHEQYF. The CDR3 bases are TGTGCCAGCAGTGAAAACACCCACGAGCAGTACTTC.

This rearrangement joins TRBV5-1 to TRBJ2-1; the D gene is possibly TRBD1 (6 bases). The length of the CDR3 is 17 residues. Deletions cut 4 bases from V and 8 bases from J, with 25 bases between. The germline gives CDR1 SGHRS, CDR2 YFSETQ. As DNA, the CDR3 is TGCGCCAGCAGCAAAGCCTCTACAGGGCTATCTCCATATGAGCAGTTCTTC. Its protein is CASSKASTGLSPYEQFF.

V gene TRBV6-2 or TRBV6-3 combines with J gene TRBJ2-2, with D uncertain. The CDR3 totals 15 residues. Germline assignment: CDR1 MNHEY and CDR2 SVGEGT. Between the trimmed V and J ends, which lost 0 bases and 4 bases, there was a span of 9 bases. CDR3 sequence: CASSYSPSSTGELFF. In DNA form, the CDR3 reads TGTGCCAGCAGTTACTCCCCTAGTTCCACCGGGGAGCTGTTTTTT.

The V call is TRBV5-3, the J call TRBJ1-4; the match to TRBD1 covers 11 bases. TRBV5-3 is labeled an ORF, and its function is uncertain. J gave up 8 bases and V 0 bases, and 6 bases lay outside the gene matches. CDR3 size: 16 residues. The CDR3 DNA reads as TGTGCCAGAAGCTTGGGTTTGGGACAGGGGGTCGAAAAACTGTTTTTT. Residues: CARSLGLGQGVEKLFF.

The rearrangement links TRBV6-5 to TRBJ2-7, with 8 bases matching TRBD2. Germline V gene sequence: CDR1 MNHEY, CDR2 SVGAGI. The CDR3 totals 14 residues. V lost 5 bases, J lost 2 bases, and 5 bases stayed unmatched. The DNA of the CDR3 is TGTGCCAGCAGTCACCGGCGGGAGGCCTACGAGCAGTACTTC. Its translation is CASSHRREAYEQYF.

The chain combines TRBV3-1 (or the pseudogene TRBV3-2) with TRBJ2-4; the D gene is possibly TRBD1 (5 bases). This CDR3 has 15 residues. The germline CDR1 and CDR2 sequences are LGHDT and YNNKEL (reference sequence). Deletions cut 3 bases from V and 5 bases from J, with 14 bases between. The CDR3 nucleotides are TGTGCCAGCAGCCACCAGGGTCCGCTAGAAAACATTCAGTACTTC. Its protein is CASSHQGPLENIQYF.